The clone carrying this T cell receptor beta chain appeared a few times. This sample stems from a study of technical replicates of blood from a handful of donors. Germline values: CDR1 SGHAT, CDR2 FQDESV (reference sequence). This CDR3 is 12 amino acids long. The trim removed 5 bases at V and 7 bases at J, leaving 4 bases unmatched. Sequencing was performed with immunoSEQ multiplex PCR; in TCRdb, only in-frame clones are kept and a portion is missing. Of about 81,000 clones listed, around 92% are singletons. The sequence was collected from a human donor in good health. Sequenced sample: T cells isolated from PBMCs. This chain links TRBV11-1 with TRBJ1-1, with 7 bases lining up with TRBD1. The CDR3 loop reads CASSLDRDEAFF. The CDR3 bases are TGTGCCAGCAGCCTCGACAGGGATGAAGCTTTCTTT. Drawing the rest from reference TRBV11-1 and TRBJ1-1, the complete variable domain is EAEVAQSPRYKITEKSQAVAFWCDPISGHATLYWYRQILGQGPELLVQFQDESVVDDSQLPKDRFSAERLKGVDSTLKIQPAELGDSAMYLCASSLDRDEAFFGQGTRLTVV.